One and the same sample provided the 17 T cell receptor beta chains below, sequenced in a study of CD8 T cells in ankylosing spondylitis (dated by TCRdb to about 2017). The paper as a whole reports these results and caveats: Blood from ankylosing spondylitis patients appeared to be characterized by a TCR beta motif composed of 7 to 9 highly homologous amino acid variants.

Preparation of the library involved 5' RACE. Sequencing instrument: Illumina HiSeq 2500. Using fastp trimming at Q25 and MiXCR clonotype assembly, TCRdb reanalyzed the public sequencing data and kept in-frame beta chains. Each entry merges the rows of one CDR3 protein and shows their most common DNA and genes. The sample contains hundreds of thousands of distinct CDR3 sequences, about 25% of them found a single time. The ten largest make up about 0.9% of the sample. Antigens of these TCRs are unknown. The specimen sequenced was blood, either unsorted or a sorted T cell fraction (not recorded which). Receptors originate from a male donor with ankylosing spondylitis.

The chain is built from TRBV11-2 and TRBJ2-2; D possibly corresponds to TRBD2 (5 bases). The CDR3 is 14 residues long. CDR1 is SGHAT and CDR2 is FQNNGV in the germline V gene. V lost 0 bases, J lost 6 bases, and 8 bases lay in between. CDR3 protein: CASSLERVAGELFF. CDR3 sequence (DNA): TGTGCCAGCAGCTTAGAGAGGGTCGCCGGGGAGCTGTTTTTT.

This clonotype turned up a few times. CDR3 sequence reads: CASSFRLAEYNEQFF. The CDR3 DNA is TGTGCCAGCAGCTTCCGGCTAGCGGAATACAATGAGCAGTTCTTC. This sequence joins TRBV7-6 and TRBJ2-1, with 7 bases fitting TRBD2. This CDR3 spans 15 amino acids. In germline, CDR1 is SGHVS, CDR2 FNYEAQ. V was clipped by 3 bases and J by 4 bases; unmatched bases: 6.

The gene calls are TRBV2 and TRBJ2-3, with D unresolved. V was clipped by 6 bases and J by 6 bases, with 13 bases between them. The CDR3 totals 13 residues. Germline loops: CDR1 SNHLY, CDR2 FYNNEI. The CDR3 loop reads CASRGINGDTQYF. The CDR3 coding sequence is TGTGCCAGCAGAGGGATCAACGGGGATACGCAGTATTTT. Drawing the rest from reference TRBV2 and TRBJ2-3, the complete variable domain is EPEVTQTPSHQVTQMGQEVILRCVPISNHLYFYWYRQILGQKVEFLVSFYNNEISEKSEIFDDQFSVERPDGSNFTLKIRSTKLEDSAMYFCASRGINGDTQYFGPGTRLTVL.

This clonotype was recorded at least ten times. This chain uses TRBV24-1 with TRBJ2-1; D is ambiguous. Germline V gene data show CDR1 as KGHDR and CDR2 as SFDVKD. Trimming took 7 bases from V and 1 from J, leaving 7 bases between them. CDR3 length: 13 amino acids. DNA for the CDR3: TGTGCCACCAGGTCCAGGTCCTACAATGAGCAGTTCTTC. It is translated as CATRSRSYNEQFF.

This clonotype has more than one count but fewer than ten. The chain uses TRBV20-1 and TRBJ1-2; 12 nucleotides line up with TRBD1. The CDR3 covers 16 residues. The V gene's germline CDR1 is DFQATT and CDR2 SNEGSKA (reference sequence). V was pared by 1 base and J by 4 bases, with 7 bases of the junction left unmatched. The CDR3 DNA reads as TGCAGTGCTAGAGGTGGGACAGGGGGCGCAAGCTATGGCTACACCTTC. Its translation: CSARGGTGGASYGYTF.

The chain employs TRBV5-1 and TRBJ1-6, with no clear D. With 6 bases removed from V and 0 bases from J, the gap between germline ends came to 16 bases. This CDR3 spans 17 amino acids. CDR1 SGHRS and CDR2 YFSETQ come from the germline V gene. The CDR3 spells CASKKGSSNSYNSPLHF. The CDR3 nucleotides are TGCGCCAGCAAAAAGGGCTCATCGAACTCCTATAATTCACCCCTCCACTTT.

The chain uses TRBV12-3 or TRBV12-4 and TRBJ1-4; tentative D call: TRBD1 (5 bases). CDR3 length: 14 residues. The V gene lost 5 bases and the J gene lost 8 bases, with 15 bases spanning the gap. The CDR3 region has the DNA TGTGCCAGCAGTATACAGGTCCAGAGGGAAAAACTGTTTTTT. Protein: CASSIQVQREKLFF.

In its sample, this clonotype was seen many times. The chain carries TRBV5-6 and TRBJ2-7; maybe TRBD1 (6 bases). The germline V gene has CDR1 SGHDT and CDR2 YYEEEE. The CDR3 length is 13 residues. V shed 4 bases and J shed 6 bases, with 14 bases lying between them. The DNA for the CDR3 is TGTGCCAGCAGCCAACTTCAGGGGAGCGAGCAGTACGTC. Amino acid sequence: CASSQLQGSEQYV.

This chain uses TRBV20-1 with TRBJ2-7, with TRBD2 as a possible D gene (5 bases). CDR1 is DFQATT and CDR2 is SNEGSKA in the germline V gene (reference sequence). The CDR3 totals 16 residues. Trimming pared 3 bases from V and 1 base from J, leaving 19 bases between. The CDR3 region has the DNA TGCAGTGCTAGTGGGGTGGTCCGGACTGGTTCCTACGAGCAGTACTTC. This sequence encodes CSASGVVRTGSYEQYF.

This clonotype was recorded a few times. J is TRBJ2-1 and V is TRBV20-1, with D perhaps TRBD2 (5 bases). The CDR3 spans 15 residues. Trimming left V 7 bases short and J 3 bases short, with 19 bases between. Germline loops: CDR1 DFQATT, CDR2 SNEGSKA (reference sequence). The CDR3 nucleotides are TGCAGTGTCAGCGGAGGTATGGGTAACTACAATGAGCAGTTCTTC. This codes for CSVSGGMGNYNEQFF.

The chain has TRBV29-1 and TRBJ2-3; D is uncertain. Germline V gives CDR1 SQVTM, CDR2 ANQGSEA. Trimming removed 7 bases from V and 4 bases from J, with 21 bases in between. The CDR3 totals 15 residues. CDR3 nucleotide sequence: TGCAGCGCCGCGCCGGCCAGCGCCCGCCCAGATACGCAGTATTTT. Translation gives CSAAPASARPDTQYF.

The CDR3 DNA is TGTGCCAGCAGCTTAGCGACGGGTCGGGGCCTATGGAATGAGCAGTTCTTC. Encoded protein: CASSLATGRGLWNEQFF. The V gene is TRBV7-2, the J gene TRBJ2-1; D possibly uses TRBD1 or TRBD2 (5 bases each). This CDR3 spans 17 amino acids. Germline CDR1 SGHTA, CDR2 FQGNSA. Trimming took off 0 bases at V and 7 bases at J, with 19 bases between the two ends.

The rearrangement links TRBV19 to TRBJ1-2, with D uncertain. The V end was cut by 5 bases, the J end by 5 bases, with 9 bases between. The CDR3 has 12 amino acids. Germline V gene lookup returns CDR1 LNHDA and CDR2 SQIVND (reference sequence). This CDR3 reads CASSVRQYGYTF. DNA for the CDR3: TGTGCCAGTAGTGTACGACAATATGGCTACACCTTC.

The rearrangement links TRBV27 to TRBJ1-2; D is ambiguous. The CDR3 has 16 amino acids. In germline, CDR1 is MNHEY, CDR2 SMNVEV (reference sequence). Deletions cut 4 bases from V and 0 bases from J, with 15 bases between. The CDR3 loop is CASSSPSQKPNYGYTF. As DNA, the CDR3 is TGTGCCAGCAGTTCCCCGTCGCAGAAGCCTAACTATGGCTACACCTTC.

A few counts support this clonotype. The rearrangement links TRBV5-6 to TRBJ2-1; TRBD1 aligns across 9 bases. This CDR3 has 17 amino acids. J was trimmed by 3 bases and V by 0 bases; bases with no gene match: 7. CDR1 is SGHDT, CDR2 YYEEEE, per germline. The CDR3 DNA reads as TGTGCCAGCAGCTTGGATCATGGACAGGGGATCTACAATGAGCAGTTCTTC. Translated, it gives CASSLDHGQGIYNEQFF. Looking up the rest from reference TRBV5-6 and TRBJ2-1 gives the full variable domain: DAGVTQSPTHLIKTRGQQVTLRCSPKSGHDTVSWYQQALGQGPQFIFQYYEEEERQRGNFPDRFSGHQFPNYSSELNVNALLLGDSALYLCASSLDHGQGIYNEQFFGPGTRLTVL.

This clonotype was found a few times. The chain uses TRBV11-2 and TRBJ1-1; no reliable D call. This CDR3 spans 13 amino acids. Per germline, CDR1 SGHAT and CDR2 FQNNGV. V was pared by 3 bases and J by 3 bases, with 8 bases between. The chain's CDR3 is CASSFELDTEAFF. CDR3 nucleotides: TGTGCCAGCAGCTTCGAACTAGACACTGAAGCTTTCTTT. Complete variable domain (other parts from reference TRBV11-2 and TRBJ1-1): EAGVAQSPRYKIIEKRQSVAFWCNPISGHATLYWYQQILGQGPKLLIQFQNNGVVDDSQLPKDRFSAERLKGVDSTLKIQPAKLEDSAVYLCASSFELDTEAFFGQGTRLTVV.

The chain is built from TRBV11-3 and TRBJ2-3, with 10 nucleotides matching TRBD2. The CDR3 has 16 amino acids. The V and J ends lost 4 bases and 5 bases, in that order; junction bases with no gene match: 9. The V gene's germline CDR1 is SGHNT and CDR2 YENEEA. CDR3 amino acids: CASSYRGTSAQDTQYF. In DNA, the CDR3 is TGTGCCAGCAGCTACCGTGGGACTAGCGCACAAGATACGCAGTATTTT.